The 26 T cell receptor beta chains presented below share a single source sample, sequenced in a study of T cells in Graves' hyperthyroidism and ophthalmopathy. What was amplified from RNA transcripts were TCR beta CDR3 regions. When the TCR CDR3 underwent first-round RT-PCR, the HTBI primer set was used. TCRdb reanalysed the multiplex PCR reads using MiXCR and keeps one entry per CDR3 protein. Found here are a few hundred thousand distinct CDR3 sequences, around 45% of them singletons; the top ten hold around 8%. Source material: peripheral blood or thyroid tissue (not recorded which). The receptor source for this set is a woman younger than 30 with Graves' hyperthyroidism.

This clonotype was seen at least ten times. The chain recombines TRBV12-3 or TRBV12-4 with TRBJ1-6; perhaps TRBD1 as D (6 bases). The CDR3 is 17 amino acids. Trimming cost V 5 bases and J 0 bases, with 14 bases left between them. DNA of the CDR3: TGTGCCAGCAGTGTCGGGACACAACTCTCCTATAATTCACCCCTCCACTTT. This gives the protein CASSVGTQLSYNSPLHF.

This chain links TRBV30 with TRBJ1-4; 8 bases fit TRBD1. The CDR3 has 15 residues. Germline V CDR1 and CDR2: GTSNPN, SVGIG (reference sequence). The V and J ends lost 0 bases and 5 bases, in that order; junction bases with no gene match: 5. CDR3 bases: TGTGCCTGGAGTGTATCGGGACAGGAGAATGAAAAACTGTTTTTT. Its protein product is CAWSVSGQENEKLFF.

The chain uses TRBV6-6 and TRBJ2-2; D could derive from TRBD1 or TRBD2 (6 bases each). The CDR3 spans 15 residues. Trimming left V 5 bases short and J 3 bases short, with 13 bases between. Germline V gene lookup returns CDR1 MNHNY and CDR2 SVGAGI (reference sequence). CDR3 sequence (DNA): TGTGCCAGCAGTCCAGGGGACTTTTACACCGGGGAGCTGTTTTTT. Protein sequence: CASSPGDFYTGELFF.

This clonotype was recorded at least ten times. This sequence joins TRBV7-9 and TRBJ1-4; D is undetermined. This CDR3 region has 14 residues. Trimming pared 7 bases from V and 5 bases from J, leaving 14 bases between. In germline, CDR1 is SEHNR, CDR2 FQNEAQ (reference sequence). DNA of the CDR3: TGTGCCAGCACCTGGACTGATTCCAATGAAAAACTGTTTTTT. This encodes CASTWTDSNEKLFF. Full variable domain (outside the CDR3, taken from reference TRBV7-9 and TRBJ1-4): DTGVSQNPRHKITKRGQNVTFRCDPISEHNRLYWYRQTLGQGPEFLTYFQNEAQLEKSRLLSDRFSAERPKGSFSTLEIQRTEQGDSAMYLCASTWTDSNEKLFFGSGTQLSVL.

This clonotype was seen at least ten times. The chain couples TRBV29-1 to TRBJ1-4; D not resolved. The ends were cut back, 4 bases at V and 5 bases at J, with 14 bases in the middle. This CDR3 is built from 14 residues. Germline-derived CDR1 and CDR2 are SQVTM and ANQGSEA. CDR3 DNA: TGCAGCGTTGTTATATGGGGAAACAATGAAAAACTGTTTTTT. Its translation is CSVVIWGNNEKLFF.

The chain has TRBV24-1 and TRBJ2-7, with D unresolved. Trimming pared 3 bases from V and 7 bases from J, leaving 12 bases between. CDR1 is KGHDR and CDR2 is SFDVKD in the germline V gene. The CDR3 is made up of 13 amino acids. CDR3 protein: CATSDQWALEQYF. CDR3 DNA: TGTGCCACCAGTGATCAGTGGGCCTTAGAGCAGTACTTC.

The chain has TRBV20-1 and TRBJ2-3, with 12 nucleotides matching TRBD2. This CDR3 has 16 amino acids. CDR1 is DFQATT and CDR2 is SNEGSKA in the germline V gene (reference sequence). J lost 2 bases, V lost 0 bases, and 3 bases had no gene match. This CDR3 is CSAREGTSGPTDTQYF. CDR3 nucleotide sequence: TGCAGTGCTAGAGAGGGGACTAGCGGGCCCACAGATACGCAGTATTTT.

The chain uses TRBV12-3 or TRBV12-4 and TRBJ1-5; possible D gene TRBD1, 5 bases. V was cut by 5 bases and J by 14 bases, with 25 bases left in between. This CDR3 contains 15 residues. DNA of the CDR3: TGTGCCAGCAGTCACCCGGTGGGGGTCAGAAGGTACGAGCATTTT. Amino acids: CASSHPVGVRRYEHF.

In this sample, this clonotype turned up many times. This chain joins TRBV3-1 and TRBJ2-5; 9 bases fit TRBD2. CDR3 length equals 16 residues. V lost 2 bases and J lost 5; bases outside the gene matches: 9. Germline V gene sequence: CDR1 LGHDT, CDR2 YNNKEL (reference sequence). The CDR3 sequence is CASSQSSSGSGETQYF. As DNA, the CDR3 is TGTGCCAGCAGCCAATCGAGTAGCGGGAGTGGGGAGACCCAGTACTTC.

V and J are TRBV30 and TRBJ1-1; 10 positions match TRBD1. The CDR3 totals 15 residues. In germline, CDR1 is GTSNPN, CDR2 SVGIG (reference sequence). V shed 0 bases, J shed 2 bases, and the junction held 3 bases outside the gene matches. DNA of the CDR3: TGTGCCTGGAGTGTCGGACAGGGGGTCAACACTGAAGCTTTCTTT. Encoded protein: CAWSVGQGVNTEAFF.

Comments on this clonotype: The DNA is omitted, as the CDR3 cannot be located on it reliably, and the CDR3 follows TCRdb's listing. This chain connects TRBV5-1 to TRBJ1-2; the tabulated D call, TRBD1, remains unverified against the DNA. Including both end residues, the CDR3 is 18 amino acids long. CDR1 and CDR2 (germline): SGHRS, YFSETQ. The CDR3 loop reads CASSFYICSARDVYGYTF.

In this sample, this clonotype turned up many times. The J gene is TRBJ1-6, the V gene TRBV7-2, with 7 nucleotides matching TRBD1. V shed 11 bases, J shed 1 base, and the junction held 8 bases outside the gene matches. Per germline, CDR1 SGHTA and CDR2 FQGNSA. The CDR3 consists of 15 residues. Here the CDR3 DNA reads TGTGCCTCACTTCCAGGGGGATCCTATAATTCACCCCTCCACTTT. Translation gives CASLPGGSYNSPLHF.

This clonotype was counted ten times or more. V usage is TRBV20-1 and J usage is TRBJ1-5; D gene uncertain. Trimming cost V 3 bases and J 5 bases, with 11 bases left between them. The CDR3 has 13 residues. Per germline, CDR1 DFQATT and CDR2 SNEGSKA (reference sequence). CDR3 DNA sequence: TGCAGTGCTAGTCCACACCCCGATCAGCCCCAGCATTTT. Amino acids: CSASPHPDQPQHF.

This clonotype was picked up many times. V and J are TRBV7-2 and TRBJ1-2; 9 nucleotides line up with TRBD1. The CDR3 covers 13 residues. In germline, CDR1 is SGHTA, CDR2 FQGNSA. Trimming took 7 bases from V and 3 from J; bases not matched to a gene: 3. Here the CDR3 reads CASKRQGDYGYTF. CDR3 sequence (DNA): TGTGCCAGCAAAAGACAGGGGGACTATGGCTACACCTTC.

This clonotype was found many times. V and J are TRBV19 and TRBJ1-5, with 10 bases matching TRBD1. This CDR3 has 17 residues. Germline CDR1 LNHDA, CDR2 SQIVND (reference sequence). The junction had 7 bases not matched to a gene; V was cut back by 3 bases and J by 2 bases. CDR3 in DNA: TGTGCCAGTAGTATGGGGACAGGGGATTGGGGCAATCAGCCCCAGCATTTT. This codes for CASSMGTGDWGNQPQHF.

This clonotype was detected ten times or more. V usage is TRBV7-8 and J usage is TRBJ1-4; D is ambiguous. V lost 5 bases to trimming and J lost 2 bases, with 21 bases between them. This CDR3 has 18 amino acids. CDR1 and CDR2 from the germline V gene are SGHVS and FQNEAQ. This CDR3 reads CASSPGVRWVQTNEKLFF. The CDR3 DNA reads TGTGCCAGCAGCCCCGGGGTCCGTTGGGTCCAGACTAATGAAAAACTGTTTTTT.

This chain's CDR3 is CSASPGTGEQYF. The CDR3 DNA is TGCAGTGCTAGTCCCGGGACAGGGGAGCAGTACTTC. The rearrangement joins TRBV20-1 to TRBJ2-7; TRBD1 matches 9 bases. V was pared by 3 bases and J by 7 bases, with 4 bases of the junction left unmatched. This CDR3 is 12 amino acids long. Germline CDR1 and CDR2: DFQATT and SNEGSKA (reference sequence).

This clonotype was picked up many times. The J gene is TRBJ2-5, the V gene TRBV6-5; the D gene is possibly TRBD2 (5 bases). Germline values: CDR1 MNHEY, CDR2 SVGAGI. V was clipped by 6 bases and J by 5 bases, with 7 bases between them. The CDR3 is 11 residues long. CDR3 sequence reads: CASRLGETQYF. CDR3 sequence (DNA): TGTGCCAGCAGACTAGGGGAGACCCAGTACTTC.

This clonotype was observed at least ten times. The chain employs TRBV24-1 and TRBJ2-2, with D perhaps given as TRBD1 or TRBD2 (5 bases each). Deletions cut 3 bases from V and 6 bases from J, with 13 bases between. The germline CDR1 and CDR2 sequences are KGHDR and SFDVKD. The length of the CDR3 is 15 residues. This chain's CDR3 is CATSDEGFGPGELFF. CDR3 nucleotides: TGTGCCACCAGTGATGAGGGGTTCGGGCCCGGGGAGCTGTTTTTT.

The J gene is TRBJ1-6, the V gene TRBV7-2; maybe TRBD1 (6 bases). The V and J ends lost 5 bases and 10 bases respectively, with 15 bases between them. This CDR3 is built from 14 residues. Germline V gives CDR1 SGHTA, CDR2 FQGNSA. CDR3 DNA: TGTGCCAGCAGCCTCACAGGGCGCGGATCACCCCTCCACTTT. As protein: CASSLTGRGSPLHF.

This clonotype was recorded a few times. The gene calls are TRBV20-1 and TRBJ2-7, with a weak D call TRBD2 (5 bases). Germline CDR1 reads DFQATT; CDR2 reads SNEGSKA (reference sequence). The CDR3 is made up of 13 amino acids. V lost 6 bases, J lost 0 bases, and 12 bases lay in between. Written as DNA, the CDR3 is TGCAGTGCCCGGTCCGGGGTCTCCTACGAGCAGTACTTC. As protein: CSARSGVSYEQYF.

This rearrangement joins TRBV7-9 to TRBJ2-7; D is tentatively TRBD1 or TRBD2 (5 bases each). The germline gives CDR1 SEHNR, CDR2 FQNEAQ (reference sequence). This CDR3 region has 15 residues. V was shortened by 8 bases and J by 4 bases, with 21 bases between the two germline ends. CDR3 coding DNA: TGTGCCAGCGGGGCACTGCGACGGGGCGGATACGAGCAGTACTTC. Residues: CASGALRRGGYEQYF.

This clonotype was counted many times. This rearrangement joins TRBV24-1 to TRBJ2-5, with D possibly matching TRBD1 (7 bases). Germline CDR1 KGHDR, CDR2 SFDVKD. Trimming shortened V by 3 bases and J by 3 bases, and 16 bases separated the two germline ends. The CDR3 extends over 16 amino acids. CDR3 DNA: TGTGCCACCAGTGATACCCTGACAGGGAGGAAAGAGACCCAGTACTTC. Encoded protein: CATSDTLTGRKETQYF.

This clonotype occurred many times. CDR3 loop: CASSLALAGTQYF. CDR3 bases: TGTGCCAGCAGCTTAGCTCTAGCGGGGACCCAGTACTTC. This rearrangement joins TRBV7-9 to TRBJ2-5, with 8 bases lining up with TRBD2. V dropped 0 bases and J dropped 7; count of bases not matched to a gene: 1. The germline V gene encodes CDR1 SEHNR and CDR2 FQNEAQ (reference sequence). This CDR3 region has 13 residues.

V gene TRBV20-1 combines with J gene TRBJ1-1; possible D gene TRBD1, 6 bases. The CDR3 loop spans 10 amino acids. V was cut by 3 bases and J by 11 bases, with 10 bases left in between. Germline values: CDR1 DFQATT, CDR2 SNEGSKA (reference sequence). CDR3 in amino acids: CSARNQGAFF. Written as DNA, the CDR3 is TGCAGTGCTAGGAATCAGGGGGCTTTCTTT.

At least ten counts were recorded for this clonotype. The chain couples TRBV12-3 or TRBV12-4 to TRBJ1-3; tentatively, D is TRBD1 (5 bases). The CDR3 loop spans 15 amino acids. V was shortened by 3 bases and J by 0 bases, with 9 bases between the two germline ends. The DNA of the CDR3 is TGTGCCAGCAGTTTCCGACAGAACTCTGGAAACACCATATATTTT. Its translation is CASSFRQNSGNTIYF.